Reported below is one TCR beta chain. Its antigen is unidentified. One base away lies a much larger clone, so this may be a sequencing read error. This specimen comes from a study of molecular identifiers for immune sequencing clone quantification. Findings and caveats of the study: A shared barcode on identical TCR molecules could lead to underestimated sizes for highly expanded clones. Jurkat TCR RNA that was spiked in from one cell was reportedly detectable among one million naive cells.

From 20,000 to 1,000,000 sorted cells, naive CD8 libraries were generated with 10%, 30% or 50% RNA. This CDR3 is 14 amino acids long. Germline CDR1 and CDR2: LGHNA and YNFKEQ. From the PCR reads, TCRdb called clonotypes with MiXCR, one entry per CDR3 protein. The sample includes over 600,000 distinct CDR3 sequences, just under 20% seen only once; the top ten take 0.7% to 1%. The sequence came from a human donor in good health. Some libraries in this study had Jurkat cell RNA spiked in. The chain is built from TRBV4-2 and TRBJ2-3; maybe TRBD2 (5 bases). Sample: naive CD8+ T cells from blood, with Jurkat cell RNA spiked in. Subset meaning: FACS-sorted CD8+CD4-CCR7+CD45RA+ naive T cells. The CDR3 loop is CAGSLEGGPDTQYF. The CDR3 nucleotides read TGTGCCGGCAGCCTTGAGGGCGGCCCAGATACGCAGTATTTT.